These T cell receptor beta chains were read from a single sample in a study of blood T cell repertoires in COVID-19. Profiled with immunoSEQ multiplex PCR; TCRdb holds only in-frame clones, not every one. The sample shows about 64,000 clones, 70% to 90% of them seen only once. Sequencing was done on a sample of peripheral blood. These receptors came from a man aged 40-49 years with acute or convalescent COVID-19. Each CDR3 is given with its conserved first and last residue. D genes are given only for firm matches. Clone size is stated in some rows and not others, as once, few, many or a class when expanded.

D gene	V gene	J gene	clone size	CDR3 protein	CDR3 DNA
NA	TRBV6-5	TRBJ2-7	NA	CASSYDRMDKQYF	TGTGCCAGCAGTTACGACAGGATGGACAAGCAGTACTTC
NA	TRBV30	TRBJ1-3	NA	CAWIPVLGLGNTIYF	TGTGCCTGGATCCCCGTTTTAGGACTTGGAAACACCATATATTTT
NA	TRBV5-1	TRBJ1-1	NA	CASSLEGGTEAFF	TGCGCCAGCAGTCTGGAGGGAGGCACTGAAGCTTTCTTT
NA	TRBV19	TRBJ2-1	NA	CASSISRVADYNEQFF	TGTGCCAGTAGTATATCAAGGGTAGCGGATTACAATGAGCAGTTCTTC
TRBD1	TRBV11-3	TRBJ2-3	NA	CASSLVAGGITDTQYF	TGTGCCAGCAGCTTAGTCGCAGGGGGCATCACAGATACGCAGTATTTT
NA	TRBV13	TRBJ2-2	NA	CASSSSMNTGELFF	TGTGCCAGCAGCTCATCTATGAACACCGGGGAGCTGTTTTTT
NA	TRBV13	TRBJ2-7	NA	CASSTRDPTYEQYF	TGTGCCAGCAGCACCAGGGATCCCACCTACGAGCAGTACTTC
NA	TRBV29-1	TRBJ1-4	NA	CSVVRDSTNEKLFF	TGCAGCGTTGTTCGGGACTCAACTAATGAAAAACTGTTTTTT
NA	TRBV7-3	TRBJ2-2	NA	CASRPTRDTGELFF	TGTGCCAGCAGACCTACTAGGGACACCGGGGAGCTGTTTTTT
NA	TRBV12-3/TRBV12-4	TRBJ2-3	NA	CASRGGGDTQYF	TGTGCCAGCAGGGGCGGAGGGGACACGCAGTATTTT
NA	TRBV7-2	TRBJ1-2	NA	CASSPAVGGTSNYGYTF	TGTGCCAGCAGCCCTGCGGTTGGCGGAACTTCTAACTATGGCTACACCTTC
TRBD1	TRBV10-3	TRBJ1-2	NA	CAISDSPGTDASNYGYTF	TGTGCCATCAGTGATTCACCCGGGACAGACGCATCTAACTATGGCTACACCTTC
NA	TRBV5-1	TRBJ2-1	NA	CASSLAAGEQFF	TGCGCCAGCAGCTTGGCGGCGGGGGAGCAGTTCTTC
TRBD2	TRBV7-3	TRBJ2-5	NA	CASSLSPGLAETQYF	TGTGCCAGCAGCTTATCTCCGGGACTAGCGGAGACCCAGTACTTC
NA	TRBV7-3	TRBJ2-2	NA	CASSFSTGTTNTGELFF	TGTGCCAGCAGCTTTTCCACAGGGACCACGAACACCGGGGAGCTGTTTTTT
TRBD1	TRBV6-5	TRBJ2-1	NA	CASSYRTGMGLGQFF	TGTGCCAGCAGTTACCGGACAGGGATGGGACTGGGGCAGTTCTTC
NA	TRBV19	TRBJ1-1	NA	CASSIRGGSTEAFF	TGTGCCAGTAGTATTCGGGGTGGGAGCACTGAAGCTTTCTTT
TRBD1	TRBV6-2/TRBV6-3	TRBJ1-4	NA	CASSSGQLDEKLFF	TGTGCCAGCAGCTCGGGACAGTTGGATGAAAAACTGTTTTTT
TRBD1	TRBV7-2	TRBJ1-3	many	CASSAGGQGAAGNTIYF	TGTGCCAGCAGCGCAGGAGGGCAGGGGGCTGCTGGAAACACCATATATTTT
TRBD2	TRBV7-2	TRBJ2-3	NA	CASSRKGLAGADTQYF	TGTGCCAGCAGTCGAAAGGGACTAGCGGGGGCAGATACGCAGTATTTT
NA	TRBV6-5	TRBJ1-1	NA	CASRQGSGEAFF	TGTGCCAGCAGACAGGGAAGCGGTGAAGCTTTCTTT
NA	TRBV12-5	TRBJ1-2	NA	CASGLVKGVLYGYTF	TGTGCTAGTGGTTTGGTCAAAGGGGTACTCTATGGCTACACCTTC
NA	TRBV25-1	TRBJ1-1	NA	CASSGGTSAFF	TGTGCCAGCAGTGGGGGGACAAGCGCTTTCTTT
TRBD2	TRBV11-3	TRBJ2-1	NA	CASRAGGEYNEQFF	TGTGCCAGCAGGGCGGGGGGCGAGTACAATGAGCAGTTCTTC
NA	TRBV3-1/TRBV3-2	TRBJ1-2	NA	CASSPWAPRGYGYTF	TGTGCCAGCAGCCCCTGGGCCCCACGGGGCTATGGCTACACCTTC
NA	TRBV24-1	TRBJ1-5	few	CATSGGGRQPQHF	TGTGCCACCAGTGGGGGGGGTCGACAGCCCCAGCATTTT
NA	TRBV7-6	TRBJ1-5	NA	CASSRPLTGNFQPQHF	TGTGCCAGCAGTAGGCCCCTAACAGGGAATTTCCAGCCCCAGCATTTT
NA	TRBV19	TRBJ1-1	NA	CATNWGSQNTEAFF	TGTGCCACAAATTGGGGCAGCCAAAACACTGAAGCTTTCTTT
NA	TRBV7-3	TRBJ1-1	NA	CASSLTEPGGEAFF	TGTGCCAGCAGCTTGACCGAGCCGGGGGGTGAAGCTTTCTTT
TRBD1	TRBV30	TRBJ1-4	once	CAWSTRDRGSKLFF	TGTGCCTGGAGCACAAGGGACAGGGGGTCAAAACTGTTTTTT
TRBD1	TRBV5-6	TRBJ1-2	NA	CASSRRGQHHGYTF	TGTGCCAGCAGCCGACGGGGACAGCATCATGGCTACACCTTC
NA	TRBV6-1	TRBJ1-2	NA	CASSEVGGIRGYTF	TGTGCCAGCAGTGAAGTGGGAGGGATTCGTGGCTACACCTTC
TRBD2	TRBV2	TRBJ2-5	NA	CASSGSGGAYETQYF	TGTGCCAGCAGCGGTAGCGGGGGGGCCTACGAGACCCAGTACTTC
TRBD1	TRBV10-2	TRBJ1-1	NA	CASSDPQGFGNTEAFF	TGCGCCAGCAGTGACCCACAGGGGTTCGGGAACACTGAAGCTTTCTTT
TRBD2	TRBV13	TRBJ2-2	NA	CASRRGARDNGELFF	TGTGCCAGCAGGCGGGGGGCCAGGGATAACGGGGAGCTGTTTTTT
NA	TRBV18	TRBJ1-3	NA	CASSPREAGNTIYF	TGTGCCAGCTCACCACGCGAGGCCGGAAACACCATATATTTT
NA	TRBV6-6	TRBJ2-2	NA	CASSYLAPGELFF	TGTGCCAGCAGTTACTTAGCCCCCGGGGAGCTGTTTTTT
TRBD1	TRBV7-7	TRBJ1-6	few	CASRQSRQGKSSYNSPLHF	TGTGCCAGCAGGCAATCCAGACAGGGAAAGAGCTCCTATAATTCACCCCTCCACTTT
TRBD1	TRBV11-2	TRBJ2-4	NA	CASSFRTGENSAKNIQYF	TGTGCCAGCAGCTTCCGTACAGGGGAAAATAGTGCCAAAAACATTCAGTACTTC
NA	TRBV9	TRBJ1-3	NA	CASSAPDPYSLDSGNTIYF	TGTGCCAGCAGCGCCCCCGATCCTTACAGTTTAGACTCTGGAAACACCATATATTTT
NA	TRBV30	TRBJ1-2	NA	CALDRLVNYGYTF	TGTGCCCTCGACAGACTAGTTAACTATGGCTACACCTTC